These T cell receptor beta chains were read from a single sample in a study of prognosis after radiotherapy for stage I lung cancer. One entry per CDR3 protein results from TCRdb running MiXCR on the multiplex PCR reads. Altogether over 20,000 distinct CDR3 sequences are present, approximately 39% being singletons, with the ten largest covering approximately 52%. The source was PBMCs, collected before or after stereotactic body radiation therapy (not recorded which). These TCRs come from a donor aged 50 or older with non-small cell lung cancer. Each CDR3 is given with its conserved first and last residue. Each record gives: clone size, D gene, V gene, J gene, CDR3 protein, CDR3 DNA. A D gene is named only where the DNA matches it firmly. A clone size is listed for some rows: how often the clone was seen (once, few, many), or a class if it is expanded.

few	-	TRBV7-3	TRBJ2-2	CASSLTEAAGELFF	TGTGCCAGCAGCTTAACCGAAGCGGCCGGGGAGCTGTTTTTT
many	-	TRBV9	TRBJ2-1	CASSPPGSSYNEQFF	TGTGCCAGCAGCCCCCCGGGTAGCTCCTACAATGAGCAGTTCTTC
many	-	TRBV7-8	TRBJ1-5	CASSLGGVGPLGNQPQHF	TGTGCCAGCAGCTTAGGGGGGGTCGGGCCCCTCGGCAATCAGCCCCAGCATTTT
many	-	TRBV5-1	TRBJ2-3	CASSLSMVGDTQYF	TGCGCCAGCAGCCTGAGTATGGTCGGAGATACGCAGTATTTT
many	TRBD2	TRBV10-3	TRBJ2-5	CAISENSGGQETQYF	TGTGCCATCAGTGAGAACAGCGGGGGGCAAGAGACCCAGTACTTC
many	TRBD2	TRBV7-3	TRBJ2-1	CASSSGLAGAYNEQFF	TGTGCCAGCAGCTCGGGACTAGCGGGAGCCTACAATGAGCAGTTCTTC
-	-	TRBV7-9	TRBJ2-7	CASSYEGGGYEQYF	TGTGCCAGCAGCTACGAAGGGGGGGGATACGAGCAGTACTTC
many	-	TRBV4-1	TRBJ1-4	CASSYLQGKVEKLFF	TGCGCCAGCAGCTATCTTCAGGGAAAGGTAGAAAAACTGTTTTTT
-	-	TRBV6-1	TRBJ2-7	CASSPAPRNEQYF	TGTGCCAGCAGCCCCGCCCCCCGGAACGAGCAGTACTTC
many	-	TRBV3-1	TRBJ1-3	CASSQAQSGRTIYF	TGTGCCAGCAGCCAAGCACAGTCAGGTCGCACCATATATTTT
many	TRBD2	TRBV2	TRBJ2-1	CASIISGAEQFF	TGTGCCAGCATTATAAGCGGGGCTGAGCAGTTCTTC
-	-	TRBV19	TRBJ1-6	CASRGEGDTYSPLHF	TGTGCCAGTAGGGGAGAAGGGGACACCTATTCACCCCTCCACTTT
many	TRBD2	TRBV20-1	TRBJ2-2	CSARAGGRTGELFF	TGCAGTGCGCGGGCGGGGGGGAGGACCGGGGAGCTGTTTTTT
few	TRBD1	TRBV27	TRBJ2-3	CASSLSWGQSIWTDTQYF	TGTGCCAGCAGTCTTAGCTGGGGACAGAGCATCTGGACAGATACGCAGTATTTT
many	TRBD2	TRBV28	TRBJ2-7	CASSPAGLAGSYEQYF	TGTGCCAGCAGCCCTGCCGGACTAGCGGGATCTTACGAGCAGTACTTC
medium-sized	TRBD1	TRBV5-1	TRBJ1-3	CASSSGTGGGNTIYF	TGCGCCAGCAGCTCCGGGACAGGGGGCGGAAACACCATATATTTT
many	TRBD2	TRBV7-8	TRBJ2-1	CASSLAGGRGLRNEQFF	TGTGCCAGCAGCTTAGCGGGAGGGAGAGGACTGAGGAATGAGCAGTTCTTC